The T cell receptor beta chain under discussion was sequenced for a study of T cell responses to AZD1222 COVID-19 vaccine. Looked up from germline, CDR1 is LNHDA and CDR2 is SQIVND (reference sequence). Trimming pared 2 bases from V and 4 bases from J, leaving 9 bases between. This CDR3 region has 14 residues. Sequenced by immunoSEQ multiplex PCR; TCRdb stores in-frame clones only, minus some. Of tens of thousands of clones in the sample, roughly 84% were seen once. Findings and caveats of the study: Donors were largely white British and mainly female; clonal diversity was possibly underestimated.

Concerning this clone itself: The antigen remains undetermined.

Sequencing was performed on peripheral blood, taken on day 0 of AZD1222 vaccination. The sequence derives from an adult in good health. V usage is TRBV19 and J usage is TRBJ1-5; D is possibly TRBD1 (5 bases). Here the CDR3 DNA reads TGTGCCAGTAGTATAACCAGGGATAATCAGCCCCAGCATTTT. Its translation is CASSITRDNQPQHF.